The 27 T cell receptor beta chains given below trace back to one sample, sequenced in a study of shared clonotypes between healthy human individuals. Produced via immunoSEQ multiplex PCR; TCRdb's table is partial and in-frame only. The data show fewer than 400,000 clones, 74% seen once. Sample: memory CD4+ T cells sorted from blood. Subset indicated: CD45RA-negative fraction. The receptors here all came from a man younger than 40 in good health.

This clone came up once. CDR3: CASRLDRGDEQYF. Here the CDR3 DNA reads TGTGCCAGCAGGTTGGACAGGGGTGACGAGCAGTACTTC. The rearrangement joins TRBV2 to TRBJ2-7; TRBD1 matches 9 bases. This CDR3 contains 13 residues. Germline V gene lookup returns CDR1 SNHLY and CDR2 FYNNEI. V lost 6 bases and J lost 5; bases outside the gene matches: 5.

The table lists this clone with a count of one. This chain uses TRBV2 with TRBJ2-1; a possible D gene is TRBD1 (5 bases). CDR1 is SNHLY, CDR2 FYNNEI, per germline. Trimming took 2 bases from V and 4 from J, leaving 12 bases between them. The CDR3 is made up of 15 amino acids. The CDR3 DNA follows: TGTGCCAGCAGTGAATCCCAGGGCCGGTACAATGAGCAGTTCTTC. Protein sequence: CASSESQGRYNEQFF.

V and J are TRBV5-1 and TRBJ2-3, with D perhaps matching TRBD1 or TRBD2 (5 bases each). The CDR3 length is 16 residues. Per the germline V gene, CDR1 is SGHRS and CDR2 is YFSETQ. V was clipped by 4 bases and J by 4 bases, with 19 bases between them. The CDR3 protein is CASSPGERLGADTQYF. The CDR3 region has the DNA TGCGCCAGCAGCCCCGGAGAGCGGTTAGGGGCAGATACGCAGTATTTT.

This rearrangement joins TRBV5-5 to TRBJ2-7, with a weak D call TRBD1 (5 bases). The V and J ends lost 4 bases and 1 base respectively, with 18 bases between them. CDR1 and CDR2 (germline): SGHKS, YYEKEE (reference sequence). The CDR3 has 16 amino acids. The CDR3 DNA follows: TGTGCCAGCAGCCCAACGGTAGGGGATCGTTCCTACGAGCAGTACTTC. The encoded protein is CASSPTVGDRSYEQYF.

The genes are TRBV10-1 and TRBJ2-7; D is unclear. The germline CDR1 and CDR2 sequences are WNHNN and SYGVQD (reference sequence). The CDR3 is 11 amino acids. V lost 4 bases and J 5 bases, leaving 6 bases between the germline ends. CDR3 residues: CASSVGNEQYF. CDR3 sequence (DNA): TGCGCCAGCAGTGTGGGAAACGAGCAGTACTTC.

The rearrangement joins TRBV4-1 to TRBJ2-7; TRBD2 agrees at 12 bases. CDR1 is MGHRA, CDR2 YSYEKL, per germline. The V gene end was trimmed by 6 bases and the J gene end by 3 bases; junction bases not matched to a gene: 9. There are 16 residues in the CDR3. CDR3 region: CASSRLTSGRNYEQYF. Written as DNA, the CDR3 is TGCGCCAGCAGTCGATTGACTAGCGGGAGAAACTACGAGCAGTACTTC.

V and J are TRBV12-5 and TRBJ1-3; no clear D. Per the germline V gene, CDR1 is LGHNT and CDR2 is FRNRAP. The CDR3 is 14 residues long. Trimming cost V 9 bases and J 1 base, with 13 bases left between them. Written as DNA, the CDR3 is TGTGCTAGCTCCGGGAGCAATTCTGGAAACACCATATATTTT. Its translation: CASSGSNSGNTIYF. Supplemented by reference TRBV12-5 and TRBJ1-3, the full variable domain reads DARVTQTPRHKVTEMGQEVTMRCQPILGHNTVFWYRQTMMQGLELLAYFRNRAPLDDSGMPKDRFSAEMPDATLATLKIQPSEPRDSAVYFCASSGSNSGNTIYFGEGSWLTVV.

The chain has TRBV27 and TRBJ2-5, with D possibly being TRBD1 (5 bases). Germline V gives CDR1 MNHEY, CDR2 SMNVEV (reference sequence). The CDR3 contains 14 residues. V lost 5 bases, J lost 2 bases, and 12 bases lay in between. CDR3 bases: TGTGCCAGCAGTCCGCGACAGAGACAAGAGACCCAGTACTTC. Translating it yields CASSPRQRQETQYF.

This chain connects TRBV30 to TRBJ2-7, with D perhaps matching TRBD2 (6 bases). This CDR3 has 15 residues. V lost 0 bases to trimming and J lost 4 bases, with 16 bases between them. Germline V gene data show CDR1 as GTSNPN and CDR2 as SVGIG (reference sequence). The CDR3, as DNA: TGTGCCTGGAGTGTAGGCGGGGCCCATCGGTACGAGCAGTACTTC. Amino acids: CAWSVGGAHRYEQYF.

This clone is a singleton in its sample. V and J are TRBV9 and TRBJ2-7; D is uncertain. Germline lookup yields CDR1 SGDLS and CDR2 YYNGEE. The germline V and J ends were trimmed by 3 bases and 0 bases, with 10 bases remaining between them. This CDR3 region has 14 residues. The CDR3 sequence is CASSGAASSYEQYF. In nucleotides, the CDR3 is TGTGCCAGCAGCGGGGCAGCGAGCTCCTACGAGCAGTACTTC.

This clone was seen many times. The chain has TRBV29-1 and TRBJ1-1; possible D gene TRBD1, 5 bases. The CDR3 length is 14 residues. V was trimmed by 3 bases and J by 0 bases, leaving 11 bases between them. The V gene's germline CDR1 is SQVTM and CDR2 ANQGSEA. The CDR3 sequence is CSVDQTAMNTEAFF. CDR3 DNA: TGCAGCGTTGACCAGACAGCAATGAACACTGAAGCTTTCTTT.

The V gene is TRBV6-5, the J gene TRBJ1-1; D possibly corresponds to TRBD1 (5 bases). The germline V gene encodes CDR1 MNHEY and CDR2 SVGAGI. This CDR3 is 15 amino acids long. V was clipped by 2 bases and J by 1 base, with 11 bases between them. CDR3 nucleotides: TGTGCCAGCAGTTACGCGGGGGGAGCGAACACTGAAGCTTTCTTT. Translation: CASSYAGGANTEAFF.

This clone came up once. The V and J genes are TRBV19 and TRBJ1-2; the D is unclear. CDR3 length: 13 amino acids. CDR1 LNHDA and CDR2 SQIVND come from the germline V gene (reference sequence). Trimming cost V 6 bases and J 5 bases, with 13 bases left between them. The CDR3 DNA follows: TGTGCCAGTAGCCTTCTAGGGCTATATGGCTACACCTTC. This translates into CASSLLGLYGYTF.

As regards this clone: This sequence may be a read error, since a much larger clone differs from it by one base. Additional DNA sequences in this sample encode the identical CDR3. The V and J genes are TRBV6-1 and TRBJ1-3; unclear D gene. The CDR3 totals 11 residues. Per the germline V gene, CDR1 is MNHNS and CDR2 is SASEGT. Trimming left V 4 bases short and J 4 bases short, with 2 bases between. CDR3 DNA sequence: TGTGCCAGCAGTGTGGGAAACACCATATATTTT. Its translation is CASSVGNTIYF.

V is TRBV2 and J is TRBJ2-5, with 13 nucleotides matching TRBD2. Per the germline V gene, CDR1 is SNHLY and CDR2 is FYNNEI. J gave up 5 bases and V 7 bases, and 10 bases lay outside the gene matches. The CDR3 runs 16 residues. The CDR3 reads CASTGLAGVEGETQYF. Here the CDR3 DNA reads TGTGCCAGCACCGGACTAGCGGGAGTGGAGGGGGAGACCCAGTACTTC.

The chain has TRBV2 and TRBJ2-3; D assignment may be TRBD1 or TRBD2 (5 bases each). Germline V gives CDR1 SNHLY, CDR2 FYNNEI. This CDR3 is built from 14 residues. Trimming removed 7 bases at V and 2 bases at J, with 13 bases between. CDR3 protein: CASIPQGPTDTQYF. The CDR3 nucleotides are TGTGCCAGCATACCTCAGGGACCCACAGATACGCAGTATTTT. The variable domain in full, completed from reference TRBV2 and TRBJ2-3, reads EPEVTQTPSHQVTQMGQEVILRCVPISNHLYFYWYRQILGQKVEFLVSFYNNEISEKSEIFDDQFSVERPDGSNFTLKIRSTKLEDSAMYFCASIPQGPTDTQYFGPGTRLTVL.

CDR3 residues: CASSAGPRNTEAFF. CDR3 DNA sequence: TGTGCCAGCAGCGCGGGACCAAGGAACACTGAAGCTTTCTTT. The rearrangement joins TRBV2 to TRBJ1-1; possibly TRBD1 for D (5 bases). The CDR3 sequence is 14 residues long. The germline V and J ends were trimmed by 6 bases and 1 base, with 12 bases remaining between them. Germline V gene sequence: CDR1 SNHLY, CDR2 FYNNEI. Drawing the rest from reference TRBV2 and TRBJ1-1, the complete variable domain is EPEVTQTPSHQVTQMGQEVILRCVPISNHLYFYWYRQILGQKVEFLVSFYNNEISEKSEIFDDQFSVERPDGSNFTLKIRSTKLEDSAMYFCASSAGPRNTEAFFGQGTRLTVV.

The chain links TRBV6-1 to TRBJ2-1, with TRBD2 matching over 7 bases. The CDR3 sequence is 14 residues long. Germline CDR1 is MNHNS and CDR2 is SASEGT. The junction had 11 bases not matched to a gene; V was cut back by 6 bases and J by 9 bases. For the CDR3, the DNA is TGTGCCAGCAGGGGGAGCGGGGAGATCGGTGAGCAGTTCTTC. Encoded protein: CASRGSGEIGEQFF.

The CDR3 loop is CASSQVSWPGTRTGTYEQYF. The CDR3 DNA reads TGTGCCAGCAGCCAAGTGAGTTGGCCCGGGACACGGACGGGGACCTACGAGCAGTACTTC. The chain couples TRBV14 to TRBJ2-7; the D gene is possibly TRBD1 (6 bases). The CDR3 has 20 amino acids. The germline CDR1 and CDR2 sequences are SGHDN and FVKESK. V lost 1 base, J lost 2 bases, and 27 bases lay in between. Looking up the rest from reference TRBV14 and TRBJ2-7 gives the full variable domain: EAGVTQFPSHSVIEKGQTVTLRCDPISGHDNLYWYRRVMGKEIKFLLHFVKESKQDESGMPNNRFLAERTGGTYSTLKVQPAELEDSGVYFCASSQVSWPGTRTGTYEQYFGPGTRLTVT.

The chain employs TRBV18 and TRBJ1-1, with 7 positions matching TRBD1. Germline assignment: CDR1 KGHSH and CDR2 LQKENI. The CDR3 contains 16 residues. With 3 bases clipped from V and 4 bases from J, the junction kept 11 bases outside the gene matches. CDR3 DNA: TGTGCCAGCTCACCTCGGGCAGGGGGTAGTACCACTGAAGCTTTCTTT. This sequence encodes CASSPRAGGSTTEAFF.

The chain employs TRBV11-2 and TRBJ2-7, with D perhaps TRBD1 (5 bases). Germline V gene lookup returns CDR1 SGHAT and CDR2 FQNNGV. The CDR3 contains 14 residues. V lost 10 bases, J lost 3 bases, and 19 bases lay in between. The CDR3 DNA reads as TGTGCCACCAAGCCGGGCAGGGCCAACTACGAGCAGTACTTC. Translated: CATKPGRANYEQYF.

The rearrangement joins TRBV6-1 to TRBJ1-2; D gene unclear. Trimming cost V 7 bases and J 8 bases, with 17 bases left between them. From germline, CDR1 is MNHNS and CDR2 SASEGT. The CDR3 runs to 13 residues. The CDR3 DNA is TGTGCCAGCAACGAGAGGGCTCTTTCCGGCTACACCTTC. Translating it yields CASNERALSGYTF.

To note about this clone: The same CDR3 also results from other DNA sequences found in this sample. V usage is TRBV10-3 and J usage is TRBJ2-7, with 7 bases lining up with TRBD1. V lost 3 bases to trimming and J lost 10 bases; unmatched junction nucleotides: 12. CDR3 length: 14 residues. Germline CDR1 is ENHRY and CDR2 is SYGVKD. The CDR3 loop reads CAISDLAGGFGQYF. CDR3 DNA: TGTGCCATCAGTGATCTGGCAGGGGGATTCGGTCAGTACTTC.

This clone has only one observation. The chain joins TRBV7-2 to TRBJ2-5; the D gene is possibly TRBD2 (6 bases). Trimming pared 6 bases from V and 5 bases from J, leaving 19 bases between. The CDR3 loop spans 15 amino acids. CDR1 and CDR2 (germline): SGHTA, FQGNSA. The CDR3 sequence: CASSFPGLVGETQYF. The DNA of the CDR3 is TGTGCCAGCAGTTTTCCGGGACTCGTTGGTGAGACCCAGTACTTC.

The chain joins TRBV10-2 to TRBJ2-1, with no clear D. Between the trimmed V and J ends, which lost 7 bases and 7 bases, there was a span of 14 bases. Germline values: CDR1 WSHSY, CDR2 SAAADI. The CDR3 is made up of 13 amino acids. The CDR3 DNA reads as TGCGCCAGCATACCCCTTGCCGGGAATGAGCAGTTCTTC. Amino acids: CASIPLAGNEQFF.

The chain is built from TRBV5-6 and TRBJ1-4; D call uncertain. With 2 bases removed from V and 7 bases from J, the gap between germline ends came to 12 bases. The germline gives CDR1 SGHDT, CDR2 YYEEEE. The CDR3 extends over 14 amino acids. DNA for the CDR3: TGTGCCAGCAGCTTCTTGGGCGCTGGTGAAAAACTGTTTTTT. Protein sequence: CASSFLGAGEKLFF.

The V gene is TRBV7-8, the J gene TRBJ2-5, with D possibly being TRBD1 or TRBD2 (5 bases each). The CDR3 is 15 residues long. Germline V CDR1 and CDR2: SGHVS, FQNEAQ. The V end was cut by 2 bases, the J end by 5 bases, with 15 bases between. CDR3 in amino acids: CASSLSGRGGETQYF. The CDR3 nucleotides are TGTGCCAGCAGCTTAAGCGGCCGGGGCGGGGAGACCCAGTACTTC.